What follows are 5 T cell receptor beta chains derived from one specimen sequenced in a study of beta chain features in type 1 diabetes. Study observations and caveats: All four CD4+ subsets from Type 1 diabetes patients carried moderately but significantly shorter TCRB CDR3s.

Of the isolated RNA, all was reverse transcribed, and so the sequenced material was expressed TCRB transcripts. Repertoires were generated with immunoSEQ multiplex PCR, while TCRdb's copy carries only in-frame clones and drops some. The sample lists 600,000 or so clones, around 12% occurring once. These receptors have no identified antigens. The material sequenced was naive CD4+ T cells from blood. Every receptor here comes from a man aged 30 to 39 with type 1 diabetes.

The chain joins TRBV9 to TRBJ2-7; no clear D gene. V lost 3 bases and J 0 bases, leaving 10 bases between the germline ends. Per the germline V gene, CDR1 is SGDLS and CDR2 is YYNGEE. The CDR3 consists of 14 residues. CDR3 region: CASSAVGTSYEQYF. CDR3 sequence (DNA): TGTGCCAGCAGCGCTGTGGGCACCTCCTACGAGCAGTACTTC.

The gene calls are TRBV7-2 and TRBJ2-3; perhaps TRBD2 as D (6 bases). The germline V gene encodes CDR1 SGHTA and CDR2 FQGNSA. The V gene lost 5 bases and the J gene lost 5 bases, with 14 bases spanning the gap. The CDR3 sequence is 14 residues long. Here the CDR3 reads CASSPGRGRDTQYF. CDR3 nucleotide sequence: TGTGCCAGCAGCCCGGGACGGGGGAGAGATACGCAGTATTTT.

This clone was seen more than once but under ten times. This rearrangement joins TRBV7-2 to TRBJ1-4, with a tentative D call TRBD1 (6 bases). CDR1 and CDR2 (germline): SGHTA, FQGNSA. Trimming took 3 bases from V and 5 from J, leaving 13 bases between them. This CDR3 spans 15 amino acids. The CDR3 DNA is TGTGCCAGCAGCTTTCAGGGGAGGATGAATGAAAAACTGTTTTTT. Protein sequence: CASSFQGRMNEKLFF. The full variable domain, completed using reference TRBV7-2 and TRBJ1-4, is GAGVSQSPSNKVTEKGKDVELRCDPISGHTALYWYRQSLGQGLEFLIYFQGNSAPDKSGLPSDRFSAERTGGSVSTLTIQRTQQEDSAVYLCASSFQGRMNEKLFFGSGTQLSVL.

This rearrangement joins TRBV9 to TRBJ2-1, with 10 positions matching TRBD1. The CDR3 is 14 amino acids. Trimming at V came to 0 bases and at J to 9 bases, leaving 3 bases not matched to a gene. Per germline, CDR1 SGDLS and CDR2 YYNGEE. The CDR3 DNA sequence: TGTGCCAGCAGCGTAGGACAGGGGGCGGTTGAGCAGTTCTTC. Residues: CASSVGQGAVEQFF.

This clone was counted a few times. Here the CDR3 DNA reads TGTGCCAGCAGCTTGATTGCAGGGCCAAACACCTTC. Its protein product is CASSLIAGPNTF. The chain joins TRBV5-6 to TRBJ1-2, with D possibly TRBD1 on 5 matching bases. The CDR3 is 12 amino acids. The V gene's germline CDR1 is SGHDT and CDR2 YYEEEE. Trimming removed 1 base from V and 12 bases from J, with 13 bases in between.